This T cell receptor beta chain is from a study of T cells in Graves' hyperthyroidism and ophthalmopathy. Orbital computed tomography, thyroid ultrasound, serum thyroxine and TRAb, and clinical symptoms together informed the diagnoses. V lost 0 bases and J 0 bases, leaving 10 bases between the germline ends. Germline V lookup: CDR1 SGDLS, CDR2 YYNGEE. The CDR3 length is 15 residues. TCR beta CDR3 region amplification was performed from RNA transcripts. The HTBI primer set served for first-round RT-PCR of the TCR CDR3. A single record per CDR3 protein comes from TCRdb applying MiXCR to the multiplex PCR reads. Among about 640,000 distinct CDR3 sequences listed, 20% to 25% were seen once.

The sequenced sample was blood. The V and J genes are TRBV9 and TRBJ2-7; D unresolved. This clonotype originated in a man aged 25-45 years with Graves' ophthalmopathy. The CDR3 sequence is CASSVVLVSSYEQYF. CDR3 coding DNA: TGTGCCAGCAGCGTAGTACTCGTGAGCTCCTACGAGCAGTACTTC.